The entry below gives a single T cell receptor (beta chain) sequence along with its context. The sample originates from a study of tumor-infiltrating lymphocytes in oesophageal squamous cell carcinoma. CDR1 DFQATT and CDR2 SNEGSKA come from the germline V gene (reference sequence). Trimming removed 3 bases at V and 2 bases at J, with 12 bases between. The CDR3 loop spans 14 amino acids. Via MiXCR, TCRdb re-called the PCR reads, giving one row per CDR3 protein. The repertoire has nearly 20,000 distinct CDR3 sequences, around 40% of them found once; the top ten carry roughly 7%. The rearrangement uses TRBV20-1 and TRBJ2-3; either TRBD1 or TRBD2 may supply D (5 bases each). The receptor was derived from a male donor with esophageal squamous cell carcinoma. Sample: blood. CDR3 coding DNA: TGCAGTGCTAGGGGACCTACTATCACAGATACGCAGTATTTT. Translating it yields CSARGPTITDTQYF.